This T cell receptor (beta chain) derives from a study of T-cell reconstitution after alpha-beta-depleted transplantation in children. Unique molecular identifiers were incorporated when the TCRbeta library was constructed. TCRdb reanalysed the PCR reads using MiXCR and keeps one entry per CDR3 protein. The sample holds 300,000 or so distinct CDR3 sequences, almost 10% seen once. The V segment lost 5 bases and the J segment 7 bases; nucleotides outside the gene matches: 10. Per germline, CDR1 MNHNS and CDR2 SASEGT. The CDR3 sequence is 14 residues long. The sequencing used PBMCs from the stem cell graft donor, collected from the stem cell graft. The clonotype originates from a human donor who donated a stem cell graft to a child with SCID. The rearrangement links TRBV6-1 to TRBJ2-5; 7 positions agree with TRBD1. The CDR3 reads CASSPGGRRPTQYF. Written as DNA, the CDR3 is TGTGCCAGCAGTCCAGGGGGACGCCGCCCGACCCAGTACTTC.